These 15 T cell receptor beta chains were all obtained from the same sample, sequenced in a study of T-cell memory formation after mild COVID-19. One entry per CDR3 protein, called by TCRdb with MiXCR from the 5' RACE reads. Altogether 200,000 to 250,000 distinct CDR3 sequences are present, 8.5% to 9.5% being singletons, with the ten largest covering around 23%. The sample comprised PBMCs or a T cell subset sorted from them (not recorded which). The receptor set was obtained from a man in his late teens or twenties who had mild COVID-19 (a few samples of this study predate the infection). Cell type and time point are not known.

This chain connects TRBV6-1 to TRBJ2-5, with a possible D match to TRBD1 (6 bases). Trimming took off 6 bases at V and 5 bases at J, with 13 bases between the two ends. The CDR3 has 13 amino acids. CDR1 and CDR2 (germline): MNHNS, SASEGT. CDR3 region: CASREWTAETQYF. CDR3 DNA: TGTGCCAGCAGGGAATGGACAGCCGAGACCCAGTACTTC.

In this sample, this clonotype turned up many times. V is TRBV18 and J is TRBJ2-3; 8 bases agree with TRBD2. The length of the CDR3 is 15 residues. Germline V gene sequence: CDR1 KGHSH, CDR2 LQKENI. V lost 2 bases and J lost 2; bases outside the gene matches: 3. The CDR3 sequence: CASSPAGGTTDTQYF. Here the CDR3 DNA reads TGTGCCAGCTCACCAGCGGGGGGAACCACAGATACGCAGTATTTT.

This clonotype has more than one count but fewer than ten. This chain uses TRBV24-1 with TRBJ1-5, with 9 bases aligning to TRBD1. V trimming: 3 bases; J trimming: 6 bases; junction bases outside the gene matches: 8. The CDR3 runs to 16 residues. The V gene's germline CDR1 is KGHDR and CDR2 SFDVKD. CDR3 coding DNA: TGTGCCACCAGTGATCCCCGGGACAGGGAGGGTCAGCCCCAGCATTTT. Protein sequence: CATSDPRDREGQPQHF.

This clonotype showed up just a few times. J is TRBJ2-5 and V is TRBV5-1; D unclear. Trimming left V 0 bases short and J 5 bases short, with 8 bases between. CDR1 and CDR2 from the germline V gene are SGHRS and YFSETQ. The CDR3 runs 13 residues. The CDR3 reads CASSLGYGETQYF. CDR3 DNA sequence: TGCGCCAGCAGCTTGGGGTACGGGGAGACCCAGTACTTC.

This clonotype has a handful of counts. One end of the junction is discordant with germline, which a read error may explain. This rearrangement joins TRBV6-4 to TRBJ2-1, with TRBD2 matching over 14 bases. The germline gives CDR1 MRHNA, CDR2 SNTAGT. This CDR3 contains 16 residues. DNA for the CDR3: TGTGTCAGCAGTGACTCGACTAGCGGGGGGGCCACTGAGCAGTTCTTC. Translated: CVSSDSTSGGATEQFF.

This clonotype has just a few counts. This sequence joins TRBV10-3 and TRBJ2-1; no clear D gene. Between the trimmed V and J ends, which lost 2 bases and 1 base, there was a span of 6 bases. The V gene's germline CDR1 is ENHRY and CDR2 SYGVKD. The CDR3 has 14 residues. CDR3 sequence: CAISETQSYNEQFF. Written as DNA, the CDR3 is TGTGCCATCAGTGAGACCCAGTCCTACAATGAGCAGTTCTTC.

The chain uses TRBV9 and TRBJ2-1; D ambiguous. The V gene lost 4 bases and the J gene lost 5 bases, with 13 bases spanning the gap. The CDR3 is 14 amino acids. Germline values: CDR1 SGDLS, CDR2 YYNGEE. The CDR3 DNA sequence: TGTGCCAGCAGCTTCCCCGGCGGAGACAATGAGCAGTTCTTC. Translation gives CASSFPGGDNEQFF.

In this sample, this clonotype turned up many times. The V gene is TRBV27, the J gene TRBJ2-5; TRBD2 is a possible D gene (5 bases). The V end lost 7 bases, the J end lost 5 bases, and 14 bases lay between the germline ends. CDR3 size: 13 residues. Germline V gene lookup returns CDR1 MNHEY and CDR2 SMNVEV (reference sequence). CDR3 protein: CASTTFGVETQYF. In DNA form, the CDR3 reads TGTGCCAGCACCACCTTCGGGGTGGAGACCCAGTACTTC.

In its sample, this clonotype was seen a few times. The V gene is TRBV2, the J gene TRBJ2-7, with D possibly being TRBD1 (5 bases). The CDR3 extends over 13 amino acids. CDR1 SNHLY and CDR2 FYNNEI come from the germline V gene. Trimming left V 6 bases short and J 7 bases short, with 16 bases between. The CDR3 here is CASSPLGQGEQYF. The CDR3 DNA reads TGTGCCAGCAGCCCCCTTGGCCAGGGAGAGCAGTACTTC.

This clonotype was observed at least ten times. The chain is built from TRBV10-3 and TRBJ1-5, with TRBD1 matching 8 bases. Per the germline V gene, CDR1 is ENHRY and CDR2 is SYGVKD. The CDR3 sequence is 15 residues long. With 2 bases clipped from V and 3 bases from J, the junction kept 3 bases outside the gene matches. The CDR3 DNA reads as TGTGCCATCAGTGAGCCGGGACAGGACAATCAGCCCCAGCATTTT. Encoded protein: CAISEPGQDNQPQHF.

This chain connects TRBV4-3 to TRBJ2-1, with 12 positions matching TRBD2. Germline V lookup: CDR1 LGHNA, CDR2 YSLEER. The CDR3 is 15 amino acids. V dropped 6 bases and J dropped 7; count of bases not matched to a gene: 7. CDR3 residues: CASRRTSGTSNEQFF. The CDR3 nucleotides read TGCGCCAGCAGACGGACTAGCGGGACCTCTAATGAGCAGTTCTTC.

This clonotype appeared a few times. This chain uses TRBV6-2 or TRBV6-3 with TRBJ2-5; D may be TRBD2 (6 bases). Trimming cost V 5 bases and J 1 base, with 14 bases left between them. This CDR3 region has 15 residues. Germline V gene sequence: CDR1 MNHEY, CDR2 SVGEGT. The CDR3 reads CASSRTRRGQETQYF. CDR3 DNA: TGTGCCAGCAGTCGGACCCGGCGGGGCCAAGAGACCCAGTACTTC.

This chain links TRBV20-1 with TRBJ2-5; 12 bases align to TRBD2. The J segment lost 5 bases and the V segment lost 5 bases, leaving 6 bases of the junction unmatched. The CDR3 runs to 14 residues. CDR1 DFQATT and CDR2 SNEGSKA come from the germline V gene (reference sequence). The CDR3 sequence: CSAYLAGGRETQYF. The CDR3 coding sequence is TGCAGTGCTTACCTAGCGGGGGGGCGGGAGACCCAGTACTTC.

This chain joins TRBV4-1 and TRBJ1-1; D possibly corresponds to TRBD1 (5 bases). The CDR3 spans 14 residues. V lost 6 bases to trimming and J lost 1 base, with 12 bases between them. Germline-derived CDR1 and CDR2 are MGHRA and YSYEKL. The CDR3 reads CASRRPGGNTEAFF. The CDR3 DNA is TGCGCCAGCAGGCGACCCGGGGGGAACACTGAAGCTTTCTTT.

This clonotype was observed a single time. V gene TRBV12-5 combines with J gene TRBJ1-2, with D possibly being TRBD1 (5 bases). The V end was cut by 0 bases, the J end by 4 bases, with 12 bases between. This CDR3 comprises 15 residues. Germline values: CDR1 LGHNT, CDR2 FRNRAP. The CDR3 bases are TGTGCTAGTGGTTTGGTACATCGGGGGACCTATGGCTACACCTTC. Translated, it gives CASGLVHRGTYGYTF.